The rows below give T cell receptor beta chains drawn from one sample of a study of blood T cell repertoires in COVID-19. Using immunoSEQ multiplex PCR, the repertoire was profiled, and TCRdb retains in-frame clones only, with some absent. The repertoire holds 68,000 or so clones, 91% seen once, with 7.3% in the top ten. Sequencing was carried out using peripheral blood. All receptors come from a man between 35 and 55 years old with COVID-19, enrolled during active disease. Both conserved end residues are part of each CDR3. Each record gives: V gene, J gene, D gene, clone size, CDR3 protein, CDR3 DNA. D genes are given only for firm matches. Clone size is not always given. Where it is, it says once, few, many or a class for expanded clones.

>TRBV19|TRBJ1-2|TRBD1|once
CASSLRGGDGYTF
TGTGCCAGTAGTCTTAGAGGGGGCGATGGCTACACCTTC
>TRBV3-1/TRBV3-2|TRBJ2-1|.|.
CASSQDLRGAQNIGQFF
TGTGCCAGCAGCCAAGATCTTCGGGGGGCGCAGAACATAGGGCAGTTCTTC
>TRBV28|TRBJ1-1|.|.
CASSLQETEAFF
TGTGCCAGCAGTCTCCAGGAAACTGAAGCTTTCTTT
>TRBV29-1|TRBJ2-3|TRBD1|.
CSVLGQGLGDTQYF
TGCAGCGTTCTTGGACAGGGACTCGGAGATACGCAGTATTTT
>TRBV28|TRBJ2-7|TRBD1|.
CASSSGQGIAYEQYF
TGTGCCAGCAGTTCGGGACAGGGGATCGCCTACGAGCAGTACTTC
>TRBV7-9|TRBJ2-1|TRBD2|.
CASSSGLAGTYNEQFF
TGTGCCAGCAGCTCCGGACTAGCGGGTACTTACAATGAGCAGTTCTTC
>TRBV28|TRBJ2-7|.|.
CASSRARGDSYEQYF
TGTGCCAGCTCACGGGCCAGGGGAGACTCCTACGAGCAGTACTTC
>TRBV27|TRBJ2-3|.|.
CAGTGHSHTDTQYF
TGTGCCGGGACGGGACACAGTCACACAGATACGCAGTATTTT
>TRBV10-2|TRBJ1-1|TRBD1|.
CASVDRGNTEAFF
TGCGCCAGCGTAGACAGGGGAAACACTGAAGCTTTCTTT
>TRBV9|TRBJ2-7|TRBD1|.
CASSVAGQGIYEQYF
TGTGCCAGCAGCGTAGCGGGACAGGGCATCTACGAGCAGTACTTC
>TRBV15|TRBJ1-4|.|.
CATSSTGTSLKLFF
TGTGCCACCAGCTCCACAGGGACGAGTTTAAAACTGTTTTTT
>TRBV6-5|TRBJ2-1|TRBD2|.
CASMLAGGGYNEQFF
TGTGCCAGTATGCTGGCGGGGGGGGGCTACAATGAGCAGTTCTTC
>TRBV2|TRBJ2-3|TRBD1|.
CARSGTVTDTQYF
TGTGCCAGATCCGGGACAGTAACAGATACGCAGTATTTT
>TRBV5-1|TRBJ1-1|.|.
CASSTSVLNTEAFF
TGCGCCAGCAGCACCTCAGTCCTGAACACTGAAGCTTTCTTT
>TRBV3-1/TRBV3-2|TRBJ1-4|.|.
CASSQFGAGINEKLFF
TGTGCCAGCAGCCAATTCGGTGCAGGGATTAATGAAAAACTGTTTTTT
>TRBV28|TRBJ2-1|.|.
CASSSTGNEQFF
TGTGCCAGCAGTTCCACAGGGAATGAGCAGTTCTTC
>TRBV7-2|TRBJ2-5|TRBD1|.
CASSKRGTDQETQYF
TGTGCCAGCAGCAAAAGAGGGACAGACCAAGAGACCCAGTACTTC
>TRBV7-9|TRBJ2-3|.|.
CASSFQDFTDTQYF
TGTGCCAGCAGCTTCCAGGACTTCACAGATACGCAGTATTTT
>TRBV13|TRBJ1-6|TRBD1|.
CASSLGDRGYSPLHF
TGTGCCAGCAGCTTAGGGGACAGGGGTTATTCACCCCTCCACTTT
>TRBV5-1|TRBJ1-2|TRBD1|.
CASKPGQGLYGYTF
TGCGCCAGTAAACCGGGACAGGGCCTCTATGGCTACACCTTC
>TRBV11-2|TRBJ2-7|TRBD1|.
CASSFGRTGHEQYF
TGTGCCAGCAGCTTTGGACGGACAGGGCACGAGCAGTACTTC
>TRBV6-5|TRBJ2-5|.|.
CASSYTQGKGQETQYF
TGTGCCAGCAGTTACACACAGGGTAAGGGCCAAGAGACCCAGTACTTC
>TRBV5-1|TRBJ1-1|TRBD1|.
CASSFTGANTEAFF
TGCGCCAGCAGCTTTACAGGGGCAAACACTGAAGCTTTCTTT
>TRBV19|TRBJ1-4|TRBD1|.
CASSVDRGLMDEKLFF
TGTGCCAGTAGTGTCGACAGGGGACTTATGGATGAAAAACTGTTTTTT
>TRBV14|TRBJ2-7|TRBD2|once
CASSGLAGGLSSYEQYF
TGTGCCAGCAGCGGTCTAGCGGGGGGTCTCAGCTCCTACGAGCAGTACTTC
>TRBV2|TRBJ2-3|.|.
CASSLDSFTDTQYF
TGTGCCAGCAGTTTGGACTCGTTCACAGATACGCAGTATTTT
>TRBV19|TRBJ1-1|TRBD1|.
CASSIVDRDTEAFF
TGTGCCAGTAGCATCGTGGACAGGGACACTGAAGCTTTCTTT
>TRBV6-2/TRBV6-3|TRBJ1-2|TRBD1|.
CASSYSKLSGGVFGYTF
TGTGCCAGCAGTTACTCGAAGTTGTCAGGGGGTGTTTTTGGCTACACCTTC
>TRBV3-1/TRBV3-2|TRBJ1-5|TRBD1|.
CASSQDVMAGGSNQPQHF
TGTGCCAGCAGCCAAGATGTGATGGCAGGGGGGAGCAATCAGCCCCAGCATTTT
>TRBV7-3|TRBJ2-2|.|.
CASSSPGGANTGELFF
TGTGCCAGCAGCTCACCGGGCGGGGCGAACACCGGGGAGCTGTTTTTT
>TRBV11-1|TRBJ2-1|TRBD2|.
CATRGGGFYNEQFF
TGTGCCACCAGGGGCGGGGGGTTCTACAATGAGCAGTTCTTC
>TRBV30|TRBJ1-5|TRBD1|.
CAWSVPGGQANQPQHF
TGTGCCTGGAGTGTGCCGGGGGGACAGGCCAATCAGCCCCAGCATTTT
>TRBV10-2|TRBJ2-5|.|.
CASSRNRGLGETQYF
TGCGCCAGCAGTCGAAATAGGGGACTGGGAGAGACCCAGTACTTC
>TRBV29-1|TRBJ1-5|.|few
CSATLGGGSGQPQHF
TGCAGCGCTACCCTCGGCGGGGGGTCGGGTCAGCCCCAGCATTTT
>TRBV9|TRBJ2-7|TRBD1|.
CASSLQGGAPYEQYF
TGTGCCAGCAGCTTACAAGGGGGCGCACCCTACGAGCAGTACTTC
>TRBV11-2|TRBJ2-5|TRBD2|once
CASRRGEETQYF
TGTGCCAGCCGACGGGGGGAAGAGACCCAGTACTTC
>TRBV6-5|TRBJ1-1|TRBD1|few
CASSYRGAGGGTEAFF
TGTGCCAGCAGTTACCGCGGGGCAGGGGGCGGAACTGAAGCTTTCTTT
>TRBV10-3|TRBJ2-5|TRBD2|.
CAISPSGGRQETQYF
TGTGCCATCAGTCCGAGCGGGGGCCGTCAAGAGACCCAGTACTTC